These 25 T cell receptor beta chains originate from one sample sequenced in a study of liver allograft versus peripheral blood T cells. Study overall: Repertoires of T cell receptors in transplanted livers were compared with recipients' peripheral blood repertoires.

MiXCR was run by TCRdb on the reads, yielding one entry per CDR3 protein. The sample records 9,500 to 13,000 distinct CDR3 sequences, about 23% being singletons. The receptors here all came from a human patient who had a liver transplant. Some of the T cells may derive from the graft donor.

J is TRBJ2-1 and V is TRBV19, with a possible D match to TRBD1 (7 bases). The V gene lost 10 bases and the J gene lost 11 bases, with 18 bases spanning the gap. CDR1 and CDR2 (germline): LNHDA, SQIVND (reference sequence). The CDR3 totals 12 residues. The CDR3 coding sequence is TGTGCCACCTCGGGGGCAGGGGGGAAGCAGTTCTTC. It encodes CATSGAGGKQFF.

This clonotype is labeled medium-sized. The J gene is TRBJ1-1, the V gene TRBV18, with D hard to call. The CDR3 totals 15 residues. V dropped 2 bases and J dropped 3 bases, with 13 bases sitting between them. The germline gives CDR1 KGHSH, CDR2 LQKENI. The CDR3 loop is CASSPLLGEDTEAFF. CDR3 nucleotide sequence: TGTGCCAGCTCACCATTGCTCGGGGAGGACACTGAAGCTTTCTTT.

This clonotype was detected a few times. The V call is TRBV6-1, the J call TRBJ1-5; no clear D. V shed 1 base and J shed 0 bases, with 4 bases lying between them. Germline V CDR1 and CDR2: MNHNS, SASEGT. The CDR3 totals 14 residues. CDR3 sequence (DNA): TGTGCCAGCAGTGAAGACGGTAGCAATCAGCCCCAGCATTTT. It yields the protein CASSEDGSNQPQHF.

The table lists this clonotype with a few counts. The CDR3: CATGPTGNNEKLFF. The CDR3 region has the DNA TGTGCCACCGGACCGACAGGGAATAATGAAAAACTGTTTTTT. This rearrangement joins TRBV10-3 to TRBJ1-4, with 7 bases aligning to TRBD1. The CDR3 length is 14 residues. CDR1 and CDR2 (germline): ENHRY, SYGVKD. The V gene end was trimmed by 10 bases and the J gene end by 4 bases; junction bases not matched to a gene: 9.

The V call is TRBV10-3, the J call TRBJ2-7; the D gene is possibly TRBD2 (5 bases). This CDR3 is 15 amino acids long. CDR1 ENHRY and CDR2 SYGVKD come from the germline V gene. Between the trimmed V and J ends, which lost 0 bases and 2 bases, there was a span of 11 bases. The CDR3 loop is CAISESMREPYEQYF. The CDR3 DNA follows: TGTGCCATCAGTGAGTCGATGAGGGAACCCTACGAGCAGTACTTC.

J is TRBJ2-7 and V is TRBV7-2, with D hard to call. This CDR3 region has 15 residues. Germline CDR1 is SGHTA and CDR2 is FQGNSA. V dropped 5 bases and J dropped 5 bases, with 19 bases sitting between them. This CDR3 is CASSIVQAGTNEQYF. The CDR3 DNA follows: TGTGCCAGCAGCATAGTACAAGCCGGAACAAACGAGCAGTACTTC.

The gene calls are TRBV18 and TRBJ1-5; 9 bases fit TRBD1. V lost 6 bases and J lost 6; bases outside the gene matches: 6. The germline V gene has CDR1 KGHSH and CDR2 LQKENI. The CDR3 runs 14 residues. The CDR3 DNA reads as TGTGCCAGCTCGCTAACAGGGGGCGGTCAGCCCCAGCATTTT. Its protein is CASSLTGGGQPQHF.

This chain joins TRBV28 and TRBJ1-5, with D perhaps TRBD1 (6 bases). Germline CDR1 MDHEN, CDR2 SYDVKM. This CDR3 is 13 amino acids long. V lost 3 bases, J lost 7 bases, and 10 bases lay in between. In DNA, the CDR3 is TGTGCCAGCAGTTTGTGGGGGCCCCAGCCCCAGCATTTT. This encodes CASSLWGPQPQHF.

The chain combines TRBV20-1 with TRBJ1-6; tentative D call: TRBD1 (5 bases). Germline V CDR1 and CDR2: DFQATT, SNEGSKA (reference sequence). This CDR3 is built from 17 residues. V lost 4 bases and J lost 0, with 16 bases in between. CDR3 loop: CSAKVGGGSSYNSPLHF. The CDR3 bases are TGCAGTGCTAAGGTCGGGGGTGGCAGCTCCTATAATTCACCCCTCCACTTT.

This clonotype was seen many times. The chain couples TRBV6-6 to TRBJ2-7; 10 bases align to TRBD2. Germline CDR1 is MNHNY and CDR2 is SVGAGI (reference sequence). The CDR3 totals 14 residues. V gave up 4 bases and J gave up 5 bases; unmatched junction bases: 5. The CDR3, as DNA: TGTGCCAGCAGTTGGGGGACTAGCGCTCACGAGCAGTACTTC. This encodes CASSWGTSAHEQYF.

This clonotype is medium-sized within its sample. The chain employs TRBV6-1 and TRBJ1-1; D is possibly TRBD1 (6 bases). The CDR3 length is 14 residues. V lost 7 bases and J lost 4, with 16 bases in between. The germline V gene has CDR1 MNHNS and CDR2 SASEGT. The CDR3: CASTLTGGATEAFF. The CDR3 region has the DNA TGTGCCAGCACATTGACAGGTGGGGCCACTGAAGCTTTCTTT.

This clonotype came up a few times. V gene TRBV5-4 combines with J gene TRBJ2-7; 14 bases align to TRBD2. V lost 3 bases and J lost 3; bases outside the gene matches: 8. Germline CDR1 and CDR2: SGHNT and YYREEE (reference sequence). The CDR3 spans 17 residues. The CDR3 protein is CASSWGLAGAVGYEQYF. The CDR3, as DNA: TGTGCCAGCAGCTGGGGACTAGCGGGAGCTGTAGGCTACGAGCAGTACTTC.

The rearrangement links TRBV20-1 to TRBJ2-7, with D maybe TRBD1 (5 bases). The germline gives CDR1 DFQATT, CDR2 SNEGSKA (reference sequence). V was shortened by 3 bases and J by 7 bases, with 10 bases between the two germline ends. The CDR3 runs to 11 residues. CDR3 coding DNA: TGCAGTGCTAGCGTAGGGGAAGAGCAGTACTTC. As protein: CSASVGEEQYF.

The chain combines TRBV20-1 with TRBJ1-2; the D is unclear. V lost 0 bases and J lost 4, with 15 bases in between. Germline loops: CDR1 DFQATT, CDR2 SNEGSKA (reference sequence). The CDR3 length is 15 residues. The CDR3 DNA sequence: TGCAGTGCTAGAGATGCCGGGTCCTTTTTCTATGGCTACACCTTC. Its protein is CSARDAGSFFYGYTF.

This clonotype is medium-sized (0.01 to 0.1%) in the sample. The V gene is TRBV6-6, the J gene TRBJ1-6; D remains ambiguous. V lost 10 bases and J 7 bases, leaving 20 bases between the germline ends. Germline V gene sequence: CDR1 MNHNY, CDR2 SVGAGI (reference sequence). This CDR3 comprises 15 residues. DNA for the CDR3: TGTGCCACTACCAGTCTCCGGGGTGGCAATTCACCCCTCCACTTT. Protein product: CATTSLRGGNSPLHF.

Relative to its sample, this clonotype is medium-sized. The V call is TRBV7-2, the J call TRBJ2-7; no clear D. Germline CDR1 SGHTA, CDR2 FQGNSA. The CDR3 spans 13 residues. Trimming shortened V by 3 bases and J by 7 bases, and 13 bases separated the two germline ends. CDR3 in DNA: TGTGCCAGCAGCTTTCCCGCCCCCGCGGAGCAGTACTTC. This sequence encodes CASSFPAPAEQYF.

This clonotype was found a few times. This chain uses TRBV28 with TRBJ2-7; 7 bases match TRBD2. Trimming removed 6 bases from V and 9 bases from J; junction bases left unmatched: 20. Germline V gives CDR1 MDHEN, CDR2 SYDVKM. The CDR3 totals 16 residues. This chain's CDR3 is CASSTLGSGVLRGQYF. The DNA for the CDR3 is TGTGCCAGCAGCACATTGGGGAGCGGGGTCTTACGAGGGCAGTACTTC.

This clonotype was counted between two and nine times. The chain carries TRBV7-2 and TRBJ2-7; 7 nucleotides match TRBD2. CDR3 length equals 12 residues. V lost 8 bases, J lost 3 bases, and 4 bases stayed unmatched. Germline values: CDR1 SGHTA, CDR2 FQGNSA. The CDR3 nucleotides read TGTGCCAGCTCTTGGGGGGGCTACGAGCAGTACTTC. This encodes CASSWGGYEQYF. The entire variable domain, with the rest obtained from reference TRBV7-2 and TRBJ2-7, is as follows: GAGVSQSPSNKVTEKGKDVELRCDPISGHTALYWYRQSLGQGLEFLIYFQGNSAPDKSGLPSDRFSAERTGGSVSTLTIQRTQQEDSAVYLCASSWGGYEQYFGPGTRLTVT.

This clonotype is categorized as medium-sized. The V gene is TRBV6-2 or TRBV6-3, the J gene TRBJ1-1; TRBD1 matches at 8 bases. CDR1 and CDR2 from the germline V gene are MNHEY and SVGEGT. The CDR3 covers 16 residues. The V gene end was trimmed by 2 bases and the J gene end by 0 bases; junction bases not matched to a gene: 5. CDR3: CASSYGRGLMNTEAFF. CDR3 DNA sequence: TGTGCCAGCAGTTACGGCAGGGGGCTCATGAACACTGAAGCTTTCTTT.

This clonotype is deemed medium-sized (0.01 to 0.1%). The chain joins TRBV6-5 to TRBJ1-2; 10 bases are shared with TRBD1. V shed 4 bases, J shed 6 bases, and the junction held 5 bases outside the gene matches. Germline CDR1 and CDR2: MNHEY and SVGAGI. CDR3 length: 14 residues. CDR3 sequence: CASSSAGTGDGYTF. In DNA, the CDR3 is TGTGCCAGCAGTTCGGCCGGGACAGGGGATGGCTACACCTTC.

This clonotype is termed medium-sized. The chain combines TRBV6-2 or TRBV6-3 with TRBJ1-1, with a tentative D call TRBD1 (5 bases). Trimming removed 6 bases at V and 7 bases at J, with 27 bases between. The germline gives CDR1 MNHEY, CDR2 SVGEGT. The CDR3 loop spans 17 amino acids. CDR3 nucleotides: TGTGCCAGCAGGAGCCGCCGGGGGGTTCTTTTTGTTTTTGAAGCTTTCTTT. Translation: CASRSRRGVLFVFEAFF.

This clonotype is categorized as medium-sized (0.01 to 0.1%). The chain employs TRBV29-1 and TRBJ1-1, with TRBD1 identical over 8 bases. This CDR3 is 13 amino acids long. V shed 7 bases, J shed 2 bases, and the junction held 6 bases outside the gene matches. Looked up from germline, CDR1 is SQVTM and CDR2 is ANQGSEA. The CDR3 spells CSARGPRNTEAFF. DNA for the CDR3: TGCAGCGCCAGGGGGCCTCGAAACACTGAAGCTTTCTTT.

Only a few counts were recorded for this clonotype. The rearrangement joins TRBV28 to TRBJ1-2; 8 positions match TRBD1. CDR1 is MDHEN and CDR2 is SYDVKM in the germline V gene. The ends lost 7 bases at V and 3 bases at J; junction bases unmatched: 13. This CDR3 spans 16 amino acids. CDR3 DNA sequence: TGTGCCAGCAATTCTCAGGGGGCAGGGGTCTACTATGGCTACACCTTC. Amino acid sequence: CASNSQGAGVYYGYTF.

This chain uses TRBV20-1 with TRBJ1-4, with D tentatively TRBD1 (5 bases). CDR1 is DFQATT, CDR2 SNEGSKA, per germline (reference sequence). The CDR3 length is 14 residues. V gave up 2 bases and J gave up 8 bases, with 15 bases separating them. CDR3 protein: CSARPGAFAEKLFF. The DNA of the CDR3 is TGCAGTGCTAGACCCGGGGCCTTTGCGGAAAAACTGTTTTTT.

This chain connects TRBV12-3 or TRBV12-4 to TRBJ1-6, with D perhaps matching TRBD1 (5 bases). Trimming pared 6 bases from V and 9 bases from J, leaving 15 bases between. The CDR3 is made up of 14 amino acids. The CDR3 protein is CASSRGGGISPLHF. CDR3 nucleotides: TGTGCCAGCAGCCGTGGCGGGGGGATTTCACCCCTCCACTTT.